A selection of T cell receptor beta chains follows, all from one sample in a study of blood T cell repertoires in COVID-19. TCRdb's copy holds only in-frame clones and misses some; the assay was immunoSEQ multiplex PCR. This sample yields about 160,000 clones, of which roughly 90% are seen a single time; about 4.8% belongs to the top ten. Source material: peripheral blood. These receptors were taken from a man aged 25 to 40 with COVID-19, enrolled during active disease. The CDR3 runs from the conserved cysteine through the conserved F or W. Each record gives: clone size, D gene, V gene, J gene, CDR3 DNA, CDR3 protein. D genes are given only for firm matches. Size is stated for part of the rows, as once, few or many counts, or as a class when the clone is expanded.

.	TRBD1	TRBV19	TRBJ2-6	TGTGCCAGTAGTATAGCGGGACAGCTCAACGTCCTGACTTTC	CASSIAGQLNVLTF
few	TRBD1	TRBV4-3	TRBJ2-1	TGCGCCAGCAGCCGACTGACCGGGACAGGGGATCCCCTACCCTCCTACAATGAGCAGTTCTTC	CASSRLTGTGDPLPSYNEQFF
.	.	TRBV30	TRBJ2-7	TGTGCCTGGAGGGGGGCCGCATGGGAGCAGTACTTC	CAWRGAAWEQYF
.	.	TRBV6-5	TRBJ2-1	TGTGCCAGCAGCCCGGAAGGGGGGGGCGTAGATGAGCAGTTCTTC	CASSPEGGGVDEQFF
.	TRBD1	TRBV24-1	TRBJ2-2	TGTGCCACCCGACAGGGGGAATCCGGGGAGCTGTTTTTT	CATRQGESGELFF
.	TRBD1	TRBV5-1	TRBJ1-3	TGCGCCAGCAGCTTGACAGGGGCCGGCTCTGGAAACACCATATATTTT	CASSLTGAGSGNTIYF
.	TRBD1	TRBV28	TRBJ1-5	TGTGCCAGCAGTCGCGTTGGACAGGGGGGTCAGCCCCAGCATTTT	CASSRVGQGGQPQHF
.	.	TRBV4-2	TRBJ1-6	TGTGCCAGCAGCCAAGATCGGTCGGAGGGGACCCTCCACTTT	CASSQDRSEGTLHF
.	.	TRBV6-5	TRBJ1-3	TGTGCCAGCAGTTACAGGGGCCTCTCTGGAAACACCATATATTTT	CASSYRGLSGNTIYF
.	TRBD2	TRBV28	TRBJ2-7	TGTGCCAGCAGACCAGGACTAGCGGGACCGTCCTACGAGCAGTACTTC	CASRPGLAGPSYEQYF
.	TRBD1	TRBV15	TRBJ1-2	TGTGCCACCAGCCCCGACGCAGGGGGCTATGGCTACACCTTC	CATSPDAGGYGYTF
.	TRBD1	TRBV18	TRBJ2-7	TGTGCCAGCTCACCACCGTCACAGGGGGAAAAGCAGTACTTC	CASSPPSQGEKQYF
.	TRBD1	TRBV5-6	TRBJ2-5	TGTGCCAGCAGCTTATACAGGGGGCGAATAGAAAAAGAGACCCAGTACTTC	CASSLYRGRIEKETQYF
.	.	TRBV29-1	TRBJ2-1	TGCAGCGTGGGAGTGCCGTCGCAGTTCTTC	CSVGVPSQFF
.	TRBD2	TRBV5-5	TRBJ2-5	TGTGCCAGCAGCTGGACTAGCGGGGTACAAGAGACCCAGTACTTC	CASSWTSGVQETQYF
.	.	TRBV19	TRBJ1-2	TGTGCCAGTAAAATTGGGCCGACGGAAAACTATGGCTACACCTTC	CASKIGPTENYGYTF
.	TRBD1	TRBV7-9	TRBJ2-1	TGTGCCAGCAGCTTATCGACAGGGTTAGACGAGCAGTTCTTC	CASSLSTGLDEQFF
.	TRBD2	TRBV5-6	TRBJ2-1	TGTGCCAGCAGCTTAGGCGGGGGGAGTGAGCAGTTCTTC	CASSLGGGSEQFF
.	.	TRBV5-1	TRBJ1-1	TGCGCCAGCGGGCGACAGGTGTCGAACACTGAAGCTTTCTTT	CASGRQVSNTEAFF